This T cell receptor beta chain was sequenced during a study of T cell responses to AZD1222 COVID-19 vaccine. With regard to this clone: Antigen specificity is unknown.

Study outcomes and limitations: The donor group comprised mostly white British people and more females; the analysis possibly underestimated clonal diversity. Unmutated regions of variants are reportedly targeted by nearly half of spike-specific TCRs. Increased Spike-specific TCR breadth and depth were observed after two AZD1222 doses.

This CDR3 has 13 amino acids. The V gene lost 4 bases and the J gene lost 5 bases, with 10 bases spanning the gap. The germline CDR1 and CDR2 sequences are SGHTS and YDEGEE. The repertoire was sequenced with immunoSEQ multiplex PCR; TCRdb's copy has only in-frame clones and lacks some. The data hold around 160,000 clones, with around nine tenths observed a single time. This chain links TRBV5-8 with TRBJ2-1, with D perhaps matching TRBD1 (6 bases). This material consisted of peripheral blood, taken on day 0 of MenACWY control vaccination. The origin of this receptor is an adult in good health. CDR3 protein: CASSHGQNNEQFF. The CDR3 coding sequence is TGTGCCAGCAGCCACGGACAGAACAATGAGCAGTTCTTC.